The clone carrying this TCR beta chain was picked up a small number of times. This sample was included in a study of shared clonotypes between healthy human individuals. Genomic DNA from each subset was divided evenly over several immunoSEQ plates. The table came from immunoSEQ multiplex PCR; TCRdb's copy has only in-frame clones and leaves some out. The profile shows about 640,000 clones, 72% of them singletons. Unmatched junction bases numbered 8, after V lost 3 bases and J lost 8 bases. The CDR3 consists of 14 residues. CDR1 and CDR2 (germline): SGHRS, YFSETQ. J is TRBJ1-2 and V is TRBV5-1; 9 bases are a match to TRBD1. The receptor was derived from a woman in her thirties in good health. The specimen was memory CD4+ T cells sorted from blood. The subset here: CD45RA-negative fraction. The CDR3, as DNA: TGCGCCAGCAGCTCACTGGACAGGGGTGGAGGCTACACCTTC. Protein sequence: CASSSLDRGGGYTF.